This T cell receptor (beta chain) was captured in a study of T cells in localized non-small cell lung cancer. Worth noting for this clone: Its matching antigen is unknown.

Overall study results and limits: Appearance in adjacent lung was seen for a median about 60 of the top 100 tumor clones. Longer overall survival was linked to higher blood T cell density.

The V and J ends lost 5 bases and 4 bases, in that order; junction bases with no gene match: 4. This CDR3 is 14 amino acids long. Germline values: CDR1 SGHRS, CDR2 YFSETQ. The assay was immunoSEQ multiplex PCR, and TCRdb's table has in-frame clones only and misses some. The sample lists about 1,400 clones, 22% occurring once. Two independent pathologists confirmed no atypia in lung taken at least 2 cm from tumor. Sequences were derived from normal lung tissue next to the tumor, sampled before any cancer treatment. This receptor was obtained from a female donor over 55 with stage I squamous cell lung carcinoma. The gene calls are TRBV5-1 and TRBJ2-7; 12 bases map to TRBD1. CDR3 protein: CASRPGQGAYEQYF. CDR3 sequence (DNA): TGCGCCAGCAGGCCGGGACAGGGGGCTTACGAGCAGTACTTC. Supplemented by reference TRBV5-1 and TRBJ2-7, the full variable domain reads KAGVTQTPRYLIKTRGQQVTLSCSPISGHRSVSWYQQTPGQGLQFLFEYFSETQRNKGNFPGRFSGRQFSNSRSEMNVSTLELGDSALYLCASRPGQGAYEQYFGPGTRLTVT.